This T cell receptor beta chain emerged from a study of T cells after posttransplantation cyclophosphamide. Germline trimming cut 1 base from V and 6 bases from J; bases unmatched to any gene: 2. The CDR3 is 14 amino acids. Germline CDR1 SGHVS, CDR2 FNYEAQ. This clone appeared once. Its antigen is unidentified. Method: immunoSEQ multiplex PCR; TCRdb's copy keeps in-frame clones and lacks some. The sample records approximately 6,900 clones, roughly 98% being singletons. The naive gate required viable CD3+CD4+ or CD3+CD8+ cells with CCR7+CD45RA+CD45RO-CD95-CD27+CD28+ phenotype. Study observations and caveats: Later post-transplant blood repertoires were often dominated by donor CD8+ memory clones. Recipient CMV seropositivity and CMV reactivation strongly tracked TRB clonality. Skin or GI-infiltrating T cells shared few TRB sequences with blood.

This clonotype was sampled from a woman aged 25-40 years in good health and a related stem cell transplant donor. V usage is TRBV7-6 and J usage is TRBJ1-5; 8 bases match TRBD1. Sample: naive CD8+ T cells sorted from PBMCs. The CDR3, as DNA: TGTGCCAGCAGCTTAGGCAGGGGGCCTCAGCCCCAGCATTTT. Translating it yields CASSLGRGPQPQHF.